Listed below are T cell receptor beta chains from one sample, sequenced in a study of cytomegalovirus exposure and HLA in healthy donors. The repertoire was sequenced with immunoSEQ multiplex PCR; TCRdb's copy has only in-frame clones and lacks some. The sample yields 140,000 to 150,000 clones, over 65% seen once. Material: PBMCs. These receptors were obtained from a man aged 35-49 years in good health and CMV-seropositive. The CDR3 runs from the conserved cysteine through the conserved F or W. The D gene is left open where the match is weak. Size is omitted from some rows. Given values are once, few, many or a class for expanded clones.

j_call d_call clone_size v_call cdr3_aa cdr3_nt
TRBJ2-2 TRBD1 NA TRBV29-1 CSVRSGQGVTGELFF TGCAGCGTACGCTCCGGACAGGGGGTCACCGGGGAGCTGTTTTTT
TRBJ2-5 TRBD1 NA TRBV7-9 CSSSLGGTGIKETQYF TGTTCCAGCAGCTTAGGGGGGACAGGGATCAAAGAGACCCAGTACTTC
TRBJ2-7 TRBD1 few TRBV27 CASSLSWGQNYEQYF TGTGCCAGCAGTTTATCGTGGGGACAGAATTACGAGCAGTACTTC
TRBJ2-7 NA NA TRBV29-1 CSGGQGSHEQYF TGCAGCGGGGGGCAAGGGTCCCACGAGCAGTACTTC
TRBJ2-1 TRBD2 NA TRBV5-6 CASSGRWASGSTNEQFF TGTGCCAGCAGCGGGAGGTGGGCAAGCGGGAGTACCAATGAGCAGTTCTTC
TRBJ2-7 TRBD2 once TRBV27 CASTGIAGVQYF TGTGCCAGCACAGGCATTGCGGGAGTGCAGTACTTC
TRBJ2-7 NA NA TRBV18 CASSRGADSYEQYF TGTGCCAGCTCCCGGGGGGCCGACTCCTACGAGCAGTACTTC
TRBJ2-2 TRBD2 NA TRBV7-9 CSSSLKGGRNTGELFF TGTTCCAGCAGCTTAAAGGGCGGGAGGAACACCGGGGAGCTGTTTTTT
TRBJ2-7 NA NA TRBV28 CASRKTEYEQYF TGTGCCAGCAGGAAGACAGAATACGAGCAGTACTTC
TRBJ2-1 TRBD2 NA TRBV4-1 CASSQEGWAGGNNEQFF TGCGCCAGCAGCCAAGAAGGGTGGGCGGGGGGCAACAATGAGCAGTTCTTC
TRBJ2-7 NA NA TRBV6-1 CAILIDRIIPEQYF TGTGCCATCCTAATCGACAGAATCATTCCCGAGCAGTACTTC
TRBJ1-5 NA NA TRBV11-3 CAFPGEGGNQPQHF TGTGCTTTCCCGGGCGAGGGTGGAAATCAGCCCCAGCATTTT
TRBJ2-7 NA NA TRBV7-8 CASSLLDSPPTAYEQYF TGTGCCAGCAGCTTATTGGACTCACCTCCCACTGCCTACGAGCAGTACTTC
TRBJ2-1 TRBD2 NA TRBV5-1 CASRSLSGSSVDEQFF TGCGCCAGCAGATCCCTTAGCGGGAGTTCAGTTGATGAGCAGTTCTTC
TRBJ2-5 NA NA TRBV4-1 CASSINRNQETQYF TGCGCCAGCAGCATTAACAGGAACCAAGAGACCCAGTACTTC
TRBJ2-6 NA NA TRBV19 CASSILEGAKFAGANVLTF TGTGCCAGTAGTATACTGGAGGGGGCGAAGTTTGCCGGGGCCAACGTCCTGACTTTC
TRBJ1-5 NA once TRBV5-4 CASSLGTGSNQPQHF TGTGCCAGCAGCTTGGGAACAGGGAGCAATCAGCCCCAGCATTTT
TRBJ2-1 TRBD2 NA TRBV28 CASSPLSGRGYNEQFF TGTGCCAGCAGTCCCCTTAGCGGGAGGGGCTACAATGAGCAGTTCTTC
TRBJ1-2 NA NA TRBV4-2 CASSQDGRQLISGYGYTF TGTGCCAGCAGCCAAGACGGGCGACAGCTCATTTCAGGATATGGCTACACCTTC
TRBJ1-4 NA NA TRBV7-2 CASSRKGSLNEKLFF TGTGCCAGCAGCCGCAAGGGGTCCCTCAATGAAAAACTGTTTTTT
TRBJ1-1 TRBD1 NA TRBV5-1 CASSARGQGAFTEAFF TGCGCCAGCAGCGCCCGGGGACAGGGGGCGTTCACTGAAGCTTTCTTT
TRBJ2-2 TRBD1 few TRBV7-9 CASSLQGVATGELFF TGTGCCAGCAGCTTACAGGGGGTCGCGACCGGGGAGCTGTTTTTT
TRBJ2-3 NA NA TRBV28 CASSPSLDFYTDTQYF TGTGCCAGCAGTCCCTCCCTGGACTTTTACACAGATACGCAGTATTTT
TRBJ1-1 TRBD1 NA TRBV19 CASRQGMENTEAFF TGTGCCAGTAGACAGGGGATGGAGAACACTGAAGCTTTCTTT
TRBJ2-1 NA NA TRBV4-1 CASSQEGGLRGNEQFF TGCGCCAGCAGCCAAGAGGGTGGGTTAAGGGGGAATGAGCAGTTCTTC
TRBJ1-1 NA NA TRBV11-2 CASSQQGTEAFF TGTGCCAGCAGTCAACAGGGTACTGAAGCTTTCTTT
TRBJ2-2 NA NA TRBV7-2 CASSLAQFSTGELFF TGTGCCAGCAGCTTAGCGCAGTTTTCGACCGGGGAGCTGTTTTTT
TRBJ1-2 TRBD1 NA TRBV7-9 CASSLDPGDRSLEGYGYTF TGTGCCAGCAGCTTAGATCCGGGGGACAGATCCCTAGAAGGCTATGGCTACACCTTC
TRBJ1-1 NA NA TRBV27 CASREFGGMNTEAFF TGTGCCAGCAGGGAGTTTGGCGGGATGAACACTGAAGCTTTCTTT
TRBJ1-2 TRBD1 NA TRBV29-1 CSVGDRVAGYTF TGCAGCGTTGGGGACAGGGTGGCTGGCTACACCTTC
TRBJ2-1 TRBD2 NA TRBV5-1 CASSLGGTSGNEQFF TGCGCCAGCAGCTTGGGAGGGACTAGCGGGAATGAGCAGTTCTTC
TRBJ2-1 TRBD1 once TRBV7-8 CASSLSGTGSVNEQFF TGTGCCAGCAGCTTGTCCGGGACAGGGTCGGTCAATGAGCAGTTCTTC
TRBJ2-7 NA NA TRBV5-6 CASSLAAGKNEQYF TGTGCCAGCAGCTTGGCGGCAGGGAAGAACGAGCAGTACTTC
TRBJ2-7 NA NA TRBV2 CASKRQGLDEQYF TGTGCCAGCAAGCGACAGGGACTCGACGAGCAGTACTTC